This TCR beta chain stems from a study of patients and donors after allogeneic stem cell transplantation. TCRdb ran MiXCR on the RT-PCR reads and lists one entry per CDR3 protein. The sample has tens of thousands of distinct CDR3 sequences; around 49% are singletons. The V end was cut by 3 bases, the J end by 1 base, with 9 bases between. Germline V gene data show CDR1 as MDHEN and CDR2 as SYDVKM. This CDR3 has 14 amino acids. The J gene is TRBJ1-1, the V gene TRBV28; tentative D call: TRBD1 (6 bases). The sample taken for sequencing was blood, either unsorted or a sorted T cell fraction (not recorded which). The source is a human donor who was either an allogeneic HSCT recipient or a stem cell or donor lymphocyte infusion donor (not recorded which). It is not recorded whose cells these are; they may come from a transplant donor. Here the CDR3 DNA reads TGTGCCAGCAGTTTGTACAGGGAGAACACTGAAGCTTTCTTT. It translates to CASSLYRENTEAFF.